This TCR beta chain was recorded in a study of blood T cell repertoires in COVID-19. Study context: In each case, the material was cDNA or gDNA derived from T cells, B-cell-depleted T cells, or PBMCs.

Unmatched junction bases numbered 3, after V lost 1 base and J lost 1 base. CDR3 length: 15 amino acids. CDR1 LNHDA and CDR2 SQIVND come from the germline V gene (reference sequence). As originally analysed: Amplification with reference gene primers provided the estimates of nucleated cell counts. Here immunoSEQ multiplex PCR was the method, and the copy in TCRdb shows in-frame clones only, minus some. V and J calls and clone size are those listed in that table; D and trimming were worked out from the DNA. The sample has more than 65,000 clones, approximately 89% seen once; the top ten hold around 9%.

Sequenced: peripheral blood. The chain uses TRBV19 and TRBJ2-5; 7 bases fit TRBD2. The sequence was collected from a human donor in a cohort sampled during active COVID-19. CDR3 protein: CASSIGGGTQETQYF. The CDR3 coding sequence is TGTGCCAGTAGTATAGGGGGGGGGACCCAAGAGACCCAGTACTTC.